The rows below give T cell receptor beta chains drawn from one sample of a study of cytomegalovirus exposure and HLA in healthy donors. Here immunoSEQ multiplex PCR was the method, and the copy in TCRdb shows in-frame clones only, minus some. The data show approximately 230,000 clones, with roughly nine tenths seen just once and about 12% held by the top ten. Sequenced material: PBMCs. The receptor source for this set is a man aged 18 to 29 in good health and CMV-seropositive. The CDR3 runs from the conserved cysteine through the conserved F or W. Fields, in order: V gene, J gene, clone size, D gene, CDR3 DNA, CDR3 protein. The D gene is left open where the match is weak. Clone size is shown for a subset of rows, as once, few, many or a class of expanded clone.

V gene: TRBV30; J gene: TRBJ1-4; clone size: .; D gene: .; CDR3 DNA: TGTGCCTGGGGTAAAGGGGGTAATAATGAAAAACTGTTTTTT; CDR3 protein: CAWGKGGNNEKLFF
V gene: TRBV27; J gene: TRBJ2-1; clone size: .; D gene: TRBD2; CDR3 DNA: TGTGCCAGCAGTTTTTCTGGGACTAGCGGCTACAATGAGCAGTTCTTC; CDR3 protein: CASSFSGTSGYNEQFF
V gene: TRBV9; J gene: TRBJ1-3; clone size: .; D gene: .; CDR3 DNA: TGTGCCAGCACGAAAGGGAGAACTGGTACGGACACCATATATTTT; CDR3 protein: CASTKGRTGTDTIYF
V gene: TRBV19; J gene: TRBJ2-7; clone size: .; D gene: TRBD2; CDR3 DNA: TGTGCCAGTAGTTCGGGACTAGCGGGCTACGAGCAGTACTTC; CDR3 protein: CASSSGLAGYEQYF
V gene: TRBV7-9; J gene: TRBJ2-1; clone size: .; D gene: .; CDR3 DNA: TGTGCCAGCAGCTTAGGTAGGATCCTCGGGGAAGAGCAGTTCTTC; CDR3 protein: CASSLGRILGEEQFF
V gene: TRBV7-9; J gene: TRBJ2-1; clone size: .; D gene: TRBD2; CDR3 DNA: TGTGCCAGCAGCACCGGGACAGGGACTAGCGGCTCCTACAATGAGCAGTTCTTC; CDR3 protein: CASSTGTGTSGSYNEQFF
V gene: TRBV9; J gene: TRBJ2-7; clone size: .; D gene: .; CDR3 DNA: TGTGCCAGCAGCCTTTCGGGAATTGAGGACGAGCAGTACTTC; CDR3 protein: CASSLSGIEDEQYF
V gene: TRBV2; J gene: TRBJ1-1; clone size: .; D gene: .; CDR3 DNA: TGTGCCAGCAGTGAAGCCCTCGGCGACAAAAGTCGAGCTTTCTTT; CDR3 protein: CASSEALGDKSRAFF
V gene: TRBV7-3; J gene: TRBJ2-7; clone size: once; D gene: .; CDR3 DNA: TGTGCCAGCAGCCCCAAGGGAACGGGAGTATCGGGAGAGCAGTACTTC; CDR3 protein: CASSPKGTGVSGEQYF
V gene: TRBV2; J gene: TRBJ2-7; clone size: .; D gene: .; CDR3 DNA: TGTGCCAGCAGTGTACCCGGGAACTCCTACGAGCAGTACTTC; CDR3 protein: CASSVPGNSYEQYF
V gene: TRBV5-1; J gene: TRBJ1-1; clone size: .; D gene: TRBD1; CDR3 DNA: TGCGCCAGCAGCATACAGGGGCCGAACACTGAAGCTTTCTTT; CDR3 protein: CASSIQGPNTEAFF
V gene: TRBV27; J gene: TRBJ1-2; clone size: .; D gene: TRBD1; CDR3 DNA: TGTGCCAGCAGTTTATGGGGGACAGCATCCTATGGCTACACCTTC; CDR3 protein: CASSLWGTASYGYTF
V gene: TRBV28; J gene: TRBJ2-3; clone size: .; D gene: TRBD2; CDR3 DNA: TGTGCCAGCATGGGACTACCAGATACGCAGTATTTT; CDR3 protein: CASMGLPDTQYF
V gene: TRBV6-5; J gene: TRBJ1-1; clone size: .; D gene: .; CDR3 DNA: TGTGCCAGCAGTTACGGGGGACGGACTGAAGCTTTCTTT; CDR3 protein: CASSYGGRTEAFF
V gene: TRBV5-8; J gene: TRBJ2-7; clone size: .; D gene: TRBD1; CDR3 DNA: TGTGCCAGCAGCTTGATTGGGACAGGAGGCTACGAGCAGTACTTC; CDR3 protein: CASSLIGTGGYEQYF
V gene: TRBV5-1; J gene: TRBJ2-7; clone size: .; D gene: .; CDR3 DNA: TGCGCCAGCAGCTTGGACAGGCGATGGGAGCAGTACTTC; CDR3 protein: CASSLDRRWEQYF
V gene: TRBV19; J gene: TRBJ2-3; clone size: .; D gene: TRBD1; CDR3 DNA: TGTGCCAGTAGTATGAGACAGGGGACAGATACGCAGTATTTT; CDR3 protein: CASSMRQGTDTQYF
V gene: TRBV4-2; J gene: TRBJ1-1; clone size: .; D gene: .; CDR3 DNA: TGTGCCAGCAGCCAAGTGTCGTTCCCTGAAGCTTTCTTT; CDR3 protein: CASSQVSFPEAFF
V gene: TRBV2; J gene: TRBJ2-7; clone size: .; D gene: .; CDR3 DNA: TGTGCCAGCAGGGAGCGGGCCGCATCCTACGAGCAGTACTTC; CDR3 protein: CASRERAASYEQYF
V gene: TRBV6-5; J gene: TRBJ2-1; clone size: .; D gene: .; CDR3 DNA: TGTGCCAGCAGTTGGAGGGGAAAGAATGAGCAGTTCTTC; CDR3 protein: CASSWRGKNEQFF
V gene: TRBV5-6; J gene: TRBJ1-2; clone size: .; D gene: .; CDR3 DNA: TGTGCCAGCAGCTTCAGGGGAAGTGGCTACACCTTC; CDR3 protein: CASSFRGSGYTF
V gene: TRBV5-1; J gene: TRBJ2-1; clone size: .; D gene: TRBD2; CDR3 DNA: TGCGCCAGCAGCGCCATGACTAGCGGTTTTGCGTACAATGAGCAGTTCTTC; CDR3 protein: CASSAMTSGFAYNEQFF
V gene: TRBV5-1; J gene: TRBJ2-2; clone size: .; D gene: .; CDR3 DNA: TGCGCCAGCAGCTTGCTACAGGGTAGGACCGGGGAGCTGTTTTTT; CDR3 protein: CASSLLQGRTGELFF
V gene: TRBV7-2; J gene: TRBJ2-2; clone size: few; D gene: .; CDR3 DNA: TGTGCCAGCAGCCTTCACACCGGGGAGCTGTTTTTT; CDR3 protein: CASSLHTGELFF
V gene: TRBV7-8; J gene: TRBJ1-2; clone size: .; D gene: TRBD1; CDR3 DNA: TGTGCCAGCAGCTTACAGGGTCAGGGGGCAAAATATGGCTACACCTTC; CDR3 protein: CASSLQGQGAKYGYTF
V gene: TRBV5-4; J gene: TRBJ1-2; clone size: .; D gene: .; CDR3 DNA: TGTGCCAGCAGCTTACAGGGTTCCTATGGCTACACCTTC; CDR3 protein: CASSLQGSYGYTF
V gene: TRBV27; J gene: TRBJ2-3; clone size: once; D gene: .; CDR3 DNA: TGTGCCAGCAGTTTAAGGGGGACTTTCCGAGATACGCAGTATTTT; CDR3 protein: CASSLRGTFRDTQYF
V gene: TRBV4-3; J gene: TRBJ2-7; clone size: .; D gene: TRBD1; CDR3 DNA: TGCGCCAGCAGCCAAGGACAGGGTTCCTACGAGCAGTACTTC; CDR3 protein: CASSQGQGSYEQYF
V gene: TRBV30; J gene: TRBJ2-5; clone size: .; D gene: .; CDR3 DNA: TGTGCCTGGAGTGTCACAGAGACCCAGTACTTC; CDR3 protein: CAWSVTETQYF
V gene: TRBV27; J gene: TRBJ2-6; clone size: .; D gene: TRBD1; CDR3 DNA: TGTGCCAGCAGTTTCCCGGGACAGGGTATACCTGGGGCCAACGTCCTGACTTTC; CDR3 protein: CASSFPGQGIPGANVLTF
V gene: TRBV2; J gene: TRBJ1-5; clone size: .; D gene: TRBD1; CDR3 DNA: TGTGCCAGCAGTGAGGGGCAGGGACAGATCTTT; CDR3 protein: CASSEGQGQIF
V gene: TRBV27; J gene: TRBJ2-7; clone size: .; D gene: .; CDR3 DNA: TGTGCCAGCAAACCCTCCACGGGGTCTAACTACGAGCAGTACTTC; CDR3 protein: CASKPSTGSNYEQYF
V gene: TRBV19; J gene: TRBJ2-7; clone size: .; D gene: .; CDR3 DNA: TGTGCCAGTAGCCCCAGAGGGGGGGAGCAGTACTTC; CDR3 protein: CASSPRGGEQYF
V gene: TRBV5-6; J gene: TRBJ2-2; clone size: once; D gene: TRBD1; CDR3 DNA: TGTGCCAGCAGCTCAGGGACAGGCTATACCGGGGAGCTGTTTTTT; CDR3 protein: CASSSGTGYTGELFF
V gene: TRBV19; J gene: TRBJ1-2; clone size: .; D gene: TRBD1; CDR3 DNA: TGTGCCAGTAGTAGACAGGGGGATCGGCGTGGCTACACCTTC; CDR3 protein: CASSRQGDRRGYTF
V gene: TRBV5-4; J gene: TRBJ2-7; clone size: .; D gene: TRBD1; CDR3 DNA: TGTGCCAGCAGCGGGGGACAGGACCAACCCTGGAGAGAGCAGTACTTC; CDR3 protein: CASSGGQDQPWREQYF
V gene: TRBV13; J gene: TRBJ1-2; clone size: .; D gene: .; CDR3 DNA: TGTGCCAGCAGCTTAGGGCGCAGGCGCAGTGGCTACACCTTC; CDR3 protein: CASSLGRRRSGYTF
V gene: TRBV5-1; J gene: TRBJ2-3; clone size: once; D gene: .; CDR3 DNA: TGCGCCAGCAGCCTTGGTCTAGGAAGTTGGAGGGTCACAGATACGCAGTATTTT; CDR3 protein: CASSLGLGSWRVTDTQYF
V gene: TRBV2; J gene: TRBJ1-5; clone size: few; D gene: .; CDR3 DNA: TGTGCCAGCATGGGGGATAGCAATCAGCCCCAGCATTTT; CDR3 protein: CASMGDSNQPQHF
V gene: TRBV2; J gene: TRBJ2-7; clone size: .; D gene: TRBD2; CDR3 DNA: TGTGCCAGCAGTGTGCCCCTCGCGGGGGAGACCTACGAGCAGTACTTC; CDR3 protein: CASSVPLAGETYEQYF
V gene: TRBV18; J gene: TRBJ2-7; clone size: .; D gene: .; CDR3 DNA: TGTGCCAGCTCACCATCGACTACCTACGAGCAGTACTTC; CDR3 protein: CASSPSTTYEQYF
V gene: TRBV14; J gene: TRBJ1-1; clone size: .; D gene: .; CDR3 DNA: TGTGCCAGCAGCCAAGATGTTGAGGCGCGAGCTTTCTTT; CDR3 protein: CASSQDVEARAFF
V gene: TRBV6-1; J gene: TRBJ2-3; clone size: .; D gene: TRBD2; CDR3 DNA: TGTGCCAGCAGTGTAGTAGCGGGAGTCACAGATACGCAGTATTTT; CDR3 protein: CASSVVAGVTDTQYF
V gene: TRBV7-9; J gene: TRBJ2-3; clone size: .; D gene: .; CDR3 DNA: TGTGCCAGCTGCCGGGACACAGATACGCAGTATTTT; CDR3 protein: CASCRDTDTQYF
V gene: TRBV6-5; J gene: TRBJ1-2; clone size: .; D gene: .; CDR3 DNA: TGTGCCAGCCACCTCGACAGCTCAGGGGCCTATGGCTACACCTTC; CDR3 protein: CASHLDSSGAYGYTF